This T cell receptor (beta chain) was profiled in a study of T-cell reconstitution after alpha-beta-depleted transplantation in children. This clonotype has a handful of counts. The CDR3 consists of 12 residues. Germline trimming cut 9 bases from V and 6 bases from J; bases unmatched to any gene: 4. This sample's TCRbeta library carried unique molecular identifier barcodes. TCRdb redid the calling of the PCR reads with MiXCR, one entry per CDR3 protein. Counted here are around 180,000 distinct CDR3 sequences, approximately 12% occurring once; the ten biggest clones make up approximately 13%. The J gene is TRBJ2-2, the V gene TRBV12-3 or TRBV12-4; 7 bases are shared with TRBD2. The sample was PBMCs, taken before TCRalphabeta/CD19-depleted stem cell transplant. The clonotype was recovered from a boy younger than 10 with acute myeloid leukemia, due to receive a stem cell transplant. CDR3 region: CASARGAGELFF. The CDR3, as DNA: TGTGCCAGTGCCCGGGGGGCCGGGGAGCTGTTTTTT.